Listed below are T cell receptor beta chains from one sample, sequenced in a study of T cell repertoires in cytomegalovirus infection. TCRdb ran MiXCR on the reads and lists one entry per CDR3 protein. The data contain around 740,000 distinct CDR3 sequences, less than 40% of them singletons. The specimen sequenced was PBMCs. The receptors were sampled from a human donor in good health (CMV status not recorded). Some clones in this sample may be carry-over from other donors' samples. The CDR3 runs from the conserved cysteine through the conserved F or W. A D gene is named only where the DNA matches it firmly. Clone size is shown for a subset of rows, as once, few, many or a class of expanded clone.

j_call,d_call,v_call,clone_size,cdr3_nt,cdr3_aa
TRBJ2-1,TRBD2,TRBV6-2/TRBV6-3,NA,TGTGCCAGCAGTTCGAGGCGGGGGGGCAACAATGAGCAGTTCTTC,CASSSRRGGNNEQFF
TRBJ1-5,TRBD1,TRBV23-1,NA,TGCGCCAGCAGTCAACCAACTACAGGGGGCTTAGGGCAGCCCCAGCATTTT,CASSQPTTGGLGQPQHF
TRBJ2-7,TRBD1,TRBV10-3,few,TGTGCTATAATGACAGGGATCTACGAGCAGTACTTC,CAIMTGIYEQYF
TRBJ2-7,TRBD1,TRBV7-2,few,TGTGCCAGCAGCCTAGACCGGACAGGGCCCCACGAGCAGTACTTC,CASSLDRTGPHEQYF
TRBJ1-4,TRBD1,TRBV28,once,TGTGCCAGCACGGGACAGGCCGCAACTAATGAAAAACTGTTTTTT,CASTGQAATNEKLFF
TRBJ2-2,TRBD2,TRBV12-3/TRBV12-4,NA,TGTGCCAGCAGACTCAGCGGGGGGTACACCGGGGAGCTGTTTTTT,CASRLSGGYTGELFF
TRBJ2-7,NA,TRBV28,many,TGTGCCAGCAGCCCCCCCGGACAGTCCTACGAGCAGTACTTC,CASSPPGQSYEQYF
TRBJ2-7,NA,TRBV7-2,NA,TGTGCCAGCAGCTTAGGGACAAACTCCTACGAGCAGTACTTC,CASSLGTNSYEQYF
TRBJ1-1,NA,TRBV7-2,many,TGTGCCAGCAGCCCCCACCTCCAGGGAGGAGACACTGAAGCTTTCTTT,CASSPHLQGGDTEAFF
TRBJ1-4,NA,TRBV4-2,few,TGTGCCAGCAGCCAAGTGAATTCAGGCGGTAATGAAAAACTGTTTTTT,CASSQVNSGGNEKLFF
TRBJ1-5,NA,TRBV19,NA,TGTGCCAGTAGTATAGTCAGTAAAAGCAATCAGCCCCAGCATTTT,CASSIVSKSNQPQHF
TRBJ2-3,NA,TRBV27,NA,TGTGCCAGCAGTTTAGATCTAGCGACTAGCACAGATACGCAGTATTTT,CASSLDLATSTDTQYF
TRBJ1-2,TRBD1,TRBV27,NA,TGTGCCAGCACAGGACAGGGCGCCTATGGCTACACCTTC,CASTGQGAYGYTF
TRBJ2-2,TRBD2,TRBV7-9,few,TGTGCCAGCAGCTATACTAGCGCGAACACCGGGGAGCTGTTTTTT,CASSYTSANTGELFF
TRBJ2-1,NA,TRBV6-4,NA,TGTGCCAGCAGTGTGGCTTGGGGACTGTCCTCCAATGAGCAGTTCTTC,CASSVAWGLSSNEQFF
TRBJ1-2,NA,TRBV7-6,NA,TGTGCCAGCAGCTTAGCCCGCACTGATAACTATGGCTACACCTTC,CASSLARTDNYGYTF
TRBJ1-1,TRBD1,TRBV7-6,few,TGTGCCAGCAGCTTAATAGTGGGGACAGGCAACACTGAAGCTTTCTTT,CASSLIVGTGNTEAFF
TRBJ1-6,NA,TRBV10-3,many,TGTGCCATCAGTGAGGGCGCCTATAATTCACCCCTCCACTTT,CAISEGAYNSPLHF
TRBJ1-6,NA,TRBV28,few,TGTGCCAGCAGTTTGGCCGGGGGGGGGGATTCACCCCTCCACTTT,CASSLAGGGDSPLHF
TRBJ2-4,NA,TRBV6-6,few,TGTGCCAGCAGTGAGGGGGGAGAGGTGAACATTCAGTACTTC,CASSEGGEVNIQYF
TRBJ2-7,NA,TRBV12-3/TRBV12-4,NA,TGTGCCAGCAGCACTTACCTACTATACGAGCAGTACTTC,CASSTYLLYEQYF
TRBJ2-1,TRBD2,TRBV6-1,many,TGTGCCAGCAGTGAAGGCGGGAGGGGGTACAATGAGCAGTTCTTC,CASSEGGRGYNEQFF
TRBJ2-3,TRBD2,TRBV6-5,NA,TGTGCCAGCAGTTACGCGGGGGGTGTGCTAAGCACAGATACGCAGTATTTT,CASSYAGGVLSTDTQYF
TRBJ2-7,NA,TRBV18,NA,TGTGCCAGCTCACCTGTGGGCGAAGAGCAGTACTTC,CASSPVGEEQYF
TRBJ2-1,TRBD1,TRBV28,NA,TGTGCCAGCAGTTTGGGGACAGAGGACAATGAGCAGTTCTTC,CASSLGTEDNEQFF
TRBJ2-1,TRBD2,TRBV11-2,few,TGTGCCAGCAGCCGGGGGACTAGCGGGCTCTCCGATCACTACAATGAGCAGTTCTTC,CASSRGTSGLSDHYNEQFF
TRBJ2-1,NA,TRBV11-2,NA,TGTGCCAGCAGCTTAGATCGGGCTATAAGCTCCTACAATGAGCAGTTCTTC,CASSLDRAISSYNEQFF
TRBJ1-2,NA,TRBV20-1,NA,TGCAGTGCTAGTTTGGACCCAGAGGAGATCTATGGCTACACCTTC,CSASLDPEEIYGYTF
TRBJ2-7,TRBD2,TRBV7-9,NA,TGTGCCAGCATCCCGACCGGGACTAGCAGTTACGAGCAGTACTTC,CASIPTGTSSYEQYF
TRBJ2-5,NA,TRBV7-8,once,TGTGCCAGCAGCTTACATCCGGAGACCCAGTACTTC,CASSLHPETQYF
TRBJ2-7,TRBD1,TRBV6-6,few,TGTGCCAGCGGAATTCGGACAGGGTTCGTCGAGCAGTACTTC,CASGIRTGFVEQYF
TRBJ2-4,NA,TRBV28,NA,TGTGCCAGCAACCGACAGGTGCTAAAAAACATTCAGTACTTC,CASNRQVLKNIQYF
TRBJ2-3,NA,TRBV2,few,TGTGCCAGCAGTGATCCTCTCGCCCCCGGAGGACCAGATACGCAGTATTTT,CASSDPLAPGGPDTQYF
TRBJ1-1,NA,TRBV7-2,few,TGTGCCAGCGCCCTAAACGTCGCGTTGAACACTGAAGCTTTCTTT,CASALNVALNTEAFF
TRBJ1-2,NA,TRBV4-1,many,TGCGCCAGCAGCCAAGGGGGCGGGTATGGCTACACCTTC,CASSQGGGYGYTF
TRBJ2-3,TRBD2,TRBV2,NA,TGTGCCAGCAGTGGCCTGGGACTAGCGGGATTCTCTAGCACAGATACGCAGTATTTT,CASSGLGLAGFSSTDTQYF
TRBJ2-1,TRBD2,TRBV9,NA,TGTGCCAGCAGCCCCCGGCCGGGACTAGAATACAATGAGCAGTTCTTC,CASSPRPGLEYNEQFF
TRBJ2-2,NA,TRBV11-3,many,TGTGCCAGCAGTTTAGTTCGTACCGGGGAGCTGTTTTTT,CASSLVRTGELFF
TRBJ1-3,NA,TRBV7-9,NA,TGTGCCAGCATCATGGGCCGTCCTGGAAACACCATATATTTT,CASIMGRPGNTIYF
TRBJ2-2,NA,TRBV7-2,few,TGTGCCACCTCAGGGGGGGGGCTTAACACCGGGGAGCTGTTTTTT,CATSGGGLNTGELFF
TRBJ1-2,NA,TRBV28,NA,TGTGCCAGCACTCTGGGGGGTTCCTATGGCTACACCTTC,CASTLGGSYGYTF
TRBJ2-3,TRBD2,TRBV30,NA,TGTGCCTGGAGGCTTAAAGGTCTAGCGGGGGGGGGAGATACGCAGTATTTT,CAWRLKGLAGGGDTQYF
TRBJ2-3,TRBD2,TRBV6-2/TRBV6-3,few,TGTGCCAGCAGGACCGGACTAGCGGGGGCCCATACGCAGTATTTT,CASRTGLAGAHTQYF
TRBJ1-1,NA,TRBV6-1,NA,TGTGCCAGCAGTGAAGGCTTGCTTGGTTTCTTT,CASSEGLLGFF
TRBJ2-7,NA,TRBV2,NA,TGTGCCAGCATTTCGGTAGCGGCCCCCTACGAGAGGTACTTC,CASISVAAPYERYF
TRBJ2-4,NA,TRBV7-3,few,TGTGCCAGCAGCTTAACCGGGGGAATAGCCAAAAACATTCAGTACTTC,CASSLTGGIAKNIQYF
TRBJ1-2,NA,TRBV12-3/TRBV12-4,few,TGTGCCAGCAGTTTACGGCCTCCAGGAGGCTACACCTTC,CASSLRPPGGYTF
TRBJ2-1,NA,TRBV27,NA,TGTGCCAGCAGTTCCCGACTGGTGAGCTCCTACAATGAGCAGTGCTTC,CASSSRLVSSYNEQCF
TRBJ2-3,TRBD1,TRBV6-1,NA,TGTGCCAGCAGTGAAGCGCAGAGGGGGCGATTACATACGCAGTATTTT,CASSEAQRGRLHTQYF